The clone carrying this TCR beta chain came up many times. CDR3 size: 13 residues. Per germline, CDR1 DFQATT and CDR2 SNEGSKA (reference sequence). Unmatched junction bases numbered 0, after V lost 1 base and J lost 3 bases. Together with a sample-barcoded 5' primer, a J-beta primer mix was included in a second PCR lasting roughly 7 to 11 cycles. TCRdb called the 5' RACE reads again in MiXCR, with one record for every CDR3 protein. Here the sample spans around 1.5 million distinct CDR3 sequences, roughly 32% being singletons. This sample was taken from a study of blood T cells in healthy people across ages.

The sequence was collected from a woman in her twenties or thirties in good health. The sample taken for sequencing was blood. The rearrangement joins TRBV20-1 to TRBJ1-1; 9 nucleotides align to TRBD1. In DNA, the CDR3 is TGCAGTGCTAGAGGGGACAGGGACACTGAAGCTTTCTTT. It yields the protein CSARGDRDTEAFF.